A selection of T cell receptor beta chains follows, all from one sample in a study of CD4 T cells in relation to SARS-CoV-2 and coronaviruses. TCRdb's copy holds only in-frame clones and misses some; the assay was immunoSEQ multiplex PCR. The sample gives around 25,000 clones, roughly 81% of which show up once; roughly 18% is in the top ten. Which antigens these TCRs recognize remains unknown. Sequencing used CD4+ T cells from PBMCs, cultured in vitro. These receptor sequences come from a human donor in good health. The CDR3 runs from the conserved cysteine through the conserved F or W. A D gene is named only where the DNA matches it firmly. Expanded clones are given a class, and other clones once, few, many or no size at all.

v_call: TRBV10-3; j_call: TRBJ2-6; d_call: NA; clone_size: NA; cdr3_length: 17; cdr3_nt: TGTGCCATCAGTGAGTCGTGGGCGCAGTCTGGGGCCAACGTCCTGACTTTC; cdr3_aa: CAISESWAQSGANVLTF
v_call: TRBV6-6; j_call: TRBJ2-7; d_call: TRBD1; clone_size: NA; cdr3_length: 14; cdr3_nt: TGTGCCAGCAGTCACCGGGACAGCGGATACGAGCAGTACTTC; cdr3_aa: CASSHRDSGYEQYF
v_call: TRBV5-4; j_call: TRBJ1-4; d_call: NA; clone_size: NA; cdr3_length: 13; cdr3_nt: TGTGCCAGCAGCTTGGACAGAAATGAAAAACTGTTTTTT; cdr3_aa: CASSLDRNEKLFF
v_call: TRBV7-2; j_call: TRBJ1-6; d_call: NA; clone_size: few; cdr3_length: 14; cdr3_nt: TGTGCCAGCAGCCTCCGGCGGGGTAATTCACCCCTCCACTTT; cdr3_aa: CASSLRRGNSPLHF
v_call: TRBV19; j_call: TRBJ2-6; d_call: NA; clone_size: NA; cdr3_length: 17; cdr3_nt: TGTGCCAGTAGTCTCCGGGACAAAAGCTCTGGGGCCAACGTCCTGACTTTC; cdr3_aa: CASSLRDKSSGANVLTF
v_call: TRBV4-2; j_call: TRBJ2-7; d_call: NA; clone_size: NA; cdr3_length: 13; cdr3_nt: TGTGCCAGCAGCCAAGATTGGTGGAATGAGCAGTACTTC; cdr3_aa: CASSQDWWNEQYF
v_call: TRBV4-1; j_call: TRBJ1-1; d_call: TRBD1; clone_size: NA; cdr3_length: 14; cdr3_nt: TGCGCCAGCAGCCCTGACAGGGGGGGCACTGAAGCTTTCTTT; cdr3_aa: CASSPDRGGTEAFF
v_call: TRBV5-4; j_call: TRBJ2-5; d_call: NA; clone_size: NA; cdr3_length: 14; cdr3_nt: TGTGCCAGCAGCGAGTTTGGACCGGTCGGGACCCAGTACTTC; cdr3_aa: CASSEFGPVGTQYF
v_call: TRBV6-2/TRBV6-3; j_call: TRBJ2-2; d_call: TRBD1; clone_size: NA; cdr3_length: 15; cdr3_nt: TGTGCCAGCAGTTTCCCGGGACAGAGGGTCGGGGAGCTGTTTTTT; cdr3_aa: CASSFPGQRVGELFF
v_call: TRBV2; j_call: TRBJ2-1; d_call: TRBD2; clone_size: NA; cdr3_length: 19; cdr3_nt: TGTGCCAGCAGGAGAAAGACTAGCGGTAACCAAGTGGCCTACAATGAGCAGTTCTTC; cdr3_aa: CASRRKTSGNQVAYNEQFF
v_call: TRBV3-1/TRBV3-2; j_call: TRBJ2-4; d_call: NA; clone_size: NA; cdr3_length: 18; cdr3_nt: TGTGCCAGCAGCCAAGAGTCGCCGGTGCGAGTGACCAAAAACATTCAGTACTTC; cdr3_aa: CASSQESPVRVTKNIQYF
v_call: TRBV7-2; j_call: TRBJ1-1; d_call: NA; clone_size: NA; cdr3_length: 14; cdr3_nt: TGTGCCAGCAGCTCCCAGGTGGGGGAGACTGAAGCTTTCTTT; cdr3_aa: CASSSQVGETEAFF
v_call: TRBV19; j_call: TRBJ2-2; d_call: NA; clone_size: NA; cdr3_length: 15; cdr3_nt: TGTGCCAGTAGTATAGCTCAAGGGAACCCCGGGGAGCTGTTTTTT; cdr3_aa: CASSIAQGNPGELFF
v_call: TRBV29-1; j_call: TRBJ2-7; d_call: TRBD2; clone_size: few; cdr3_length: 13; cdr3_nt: TGCAGCGTTCGGGTAGCGGGAGTGGGCGAGCAGTACTTC; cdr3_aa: CSVRVAGVGEQYF
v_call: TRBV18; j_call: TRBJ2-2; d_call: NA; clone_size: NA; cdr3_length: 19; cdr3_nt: TGTGCCAGCTCACCACCGGTGGGGGGATCCGCAAGTGGAACCGGGGAGCTGTTTTTT; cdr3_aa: CASSPPVGGSASGTGELFF
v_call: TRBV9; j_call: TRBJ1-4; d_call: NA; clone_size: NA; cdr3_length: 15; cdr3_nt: TGTGCCAGCAGCCCGCGAGGGTCAACTAATGAAAAACTGTTTTTT; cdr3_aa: CASSPRGSTNEKLFF
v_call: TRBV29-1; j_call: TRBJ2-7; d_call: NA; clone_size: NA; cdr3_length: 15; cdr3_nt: TGCAGCGTTGAATGGCGGCGGAAGGTGGGTTACGAGCAGTACTTC; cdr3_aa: CSVEWRRKVGYEQYF
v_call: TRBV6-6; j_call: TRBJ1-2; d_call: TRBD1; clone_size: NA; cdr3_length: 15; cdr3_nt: TGTGCCAGCAGCCCCCCGGGACAGAGAAACTATGGCTACACCTTC; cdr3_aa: CASSPPGQRNYGYTF
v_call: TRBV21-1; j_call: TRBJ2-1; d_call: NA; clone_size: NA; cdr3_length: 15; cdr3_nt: TGTGCCAGCAGCCCTCCCCGGGTCCGACGGGATGAGCAGTTCTTC; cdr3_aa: CASSPPRVRRDEQFF
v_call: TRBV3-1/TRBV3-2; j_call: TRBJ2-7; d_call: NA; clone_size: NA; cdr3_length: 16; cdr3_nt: TGTGCCAGCAGCCAAGTACAGGTTAGGGTCTCCTACGAGCAGTACTTC; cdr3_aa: CASSQVQVRVSYEQYF
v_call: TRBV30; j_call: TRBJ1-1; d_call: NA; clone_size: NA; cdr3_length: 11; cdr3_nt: TGTGCCTGGAGTCTTCCCACTGAAGCTTTCTTT; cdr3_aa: CAWSLPTEAFF
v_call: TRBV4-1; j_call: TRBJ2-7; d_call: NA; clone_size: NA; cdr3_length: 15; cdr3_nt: TGCGCCAGCAGCCAAACGGGGGTACCGACCTACGAGCAGTACTTC; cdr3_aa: CASSQTGVPTYEQYF
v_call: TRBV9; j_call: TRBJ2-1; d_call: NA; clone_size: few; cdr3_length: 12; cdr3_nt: TGTGCCAGCAGCGTAGGGGGGTATGAGCAGTTCTTC; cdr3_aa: CASSVGGYEQFF
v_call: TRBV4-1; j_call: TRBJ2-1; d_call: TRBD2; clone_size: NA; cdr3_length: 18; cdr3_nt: TGCGCCAGCAGCCAAGGGGGACTAGCGCTTAGCTCCTACAATGAGCAGTTCTTC; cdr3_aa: CASSQGGLALSSYNEQFF
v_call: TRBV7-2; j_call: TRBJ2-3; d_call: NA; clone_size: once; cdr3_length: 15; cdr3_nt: TGTGCCAGCAGCTCCCTGGGGGGGCGCACAGATACGCAGTATTTT; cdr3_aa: CASSSLGGRTDTQYF
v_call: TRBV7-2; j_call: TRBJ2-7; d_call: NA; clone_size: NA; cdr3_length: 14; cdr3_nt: TGTGCCAGCAGCTTAGGTAGGGTAGCTCGGGAGCAGTACTTC; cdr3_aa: CASSLGRVAREQYF
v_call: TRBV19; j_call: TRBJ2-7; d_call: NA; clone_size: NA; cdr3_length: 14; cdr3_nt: TGTGCCAGTAGTCCCCACCACGGAGGCTACGAGCAGTACTTC; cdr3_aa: CASSPHHGGYEQYF
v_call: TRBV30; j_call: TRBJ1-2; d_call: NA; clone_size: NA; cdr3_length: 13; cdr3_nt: TGTGCCTGGAGTAGGGGGGCGCCCAACGGCTACACCTTC; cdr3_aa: CAWSRGAPNGYTF
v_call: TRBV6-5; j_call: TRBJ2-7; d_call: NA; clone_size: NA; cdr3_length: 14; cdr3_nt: TGTGCCAGCACCCGGACCAGAGGGCACTACGAGCAGTACTTC; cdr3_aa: CASTRTRGHYEQYF
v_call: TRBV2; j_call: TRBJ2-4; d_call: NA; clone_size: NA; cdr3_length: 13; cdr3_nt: TGTGCCAGCAGTGTGGAGGGCAAAAACATTCAGTACTTC; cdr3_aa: CASSVEGKNIQYF
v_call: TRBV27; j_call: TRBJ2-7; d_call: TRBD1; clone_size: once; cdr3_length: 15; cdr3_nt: TGTGCCAGCAGTAAGGGACAGGTAGGAGCCTACGAGCAGTACTTC; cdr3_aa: CASSKGQVGAYEQYF
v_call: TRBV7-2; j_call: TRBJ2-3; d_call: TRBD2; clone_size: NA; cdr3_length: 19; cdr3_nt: TGTGCCAGCAGCCCCGGACTAGCGGGAGCCCCGGTGGTAACAGATACGCAGTATTTT; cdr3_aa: CASSPGLAGAPVVTDTQYF
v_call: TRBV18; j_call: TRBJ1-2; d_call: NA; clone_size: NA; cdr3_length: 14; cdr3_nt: TGTGCCAGCTCACCGGCAGGAACCAACTATGGCTACACCTTC; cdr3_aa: CASSPAGTNYGYTF
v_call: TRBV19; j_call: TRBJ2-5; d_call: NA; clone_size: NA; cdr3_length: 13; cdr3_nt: TGTGCCAGTAGTGCTGGACAGACGCAGACCCAGTACTTC; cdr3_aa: CASSAGQTQTQYF
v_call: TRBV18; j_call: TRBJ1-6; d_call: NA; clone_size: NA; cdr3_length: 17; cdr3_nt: TGTGCCAGCTCACCTACAACCAGGAGCTCCTATAATTCACCCCTCCACTTT; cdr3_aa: CASSPTTRSSYNSPLHF
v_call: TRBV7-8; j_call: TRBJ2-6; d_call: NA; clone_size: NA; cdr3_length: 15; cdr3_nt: TGTGCCAGCAGCCCTTCTGGGTTAGGGGCCAACGTCCTGACTTTC; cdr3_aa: CASSPSGLGANVLTF
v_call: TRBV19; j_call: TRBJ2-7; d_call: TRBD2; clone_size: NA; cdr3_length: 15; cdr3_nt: TGTGCCAGTAGTATTCCGGGACTAGCGAACTACGAGCAGTACTTC; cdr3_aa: CASSIPGLANYEQYF
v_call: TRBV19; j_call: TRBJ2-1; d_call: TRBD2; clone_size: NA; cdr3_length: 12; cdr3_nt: TGTGCCAGTAGGGAAGCGGGGGGGGAGCAGTTCTTC; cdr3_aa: CASREAGGEQFF
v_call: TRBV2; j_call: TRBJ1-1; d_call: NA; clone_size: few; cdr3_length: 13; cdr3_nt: TGTGCCAGCAGCCCCGAAAGGGGACAAGAAGCTTTCTTT; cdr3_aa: CASSPERGQEAFF
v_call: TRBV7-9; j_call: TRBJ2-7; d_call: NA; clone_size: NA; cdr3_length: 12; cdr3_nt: TGTGCCAGCAGAACCGGGACATACGAGCAGTACTTC; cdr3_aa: CASRTGTYEQYF
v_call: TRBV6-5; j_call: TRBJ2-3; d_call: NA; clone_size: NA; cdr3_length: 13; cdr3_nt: TGTGCCAGCAGTTTTACGGTTACAGATACGCAGTATTTT; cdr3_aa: CASSFTVTDTQYF
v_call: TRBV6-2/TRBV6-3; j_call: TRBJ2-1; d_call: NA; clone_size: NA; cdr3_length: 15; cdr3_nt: TGTGCCAGCAGCCTTATAGCGGCCCCCTACAATGAGCAGTTCTTC; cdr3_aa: CASSLIAAPYNEQFF
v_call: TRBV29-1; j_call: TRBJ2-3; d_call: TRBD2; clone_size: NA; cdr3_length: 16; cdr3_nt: TGCAGCGACCCCCCCATTCGGCGGGAGAAGAGAGATACGCAGTATTTT; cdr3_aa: CSDPPIRREKRDTQYF
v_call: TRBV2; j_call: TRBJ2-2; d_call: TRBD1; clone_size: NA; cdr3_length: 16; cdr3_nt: TGTGCCAGCACAGAACAGGGACAGGGGGGCACCGGGGAGCTGTTTTTT; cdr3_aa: CASTEQGQGGTGELFF
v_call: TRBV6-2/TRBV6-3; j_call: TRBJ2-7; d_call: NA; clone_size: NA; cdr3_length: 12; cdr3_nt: TGTGCCAGCAGTTACCAAGTCTACGAGCAGTACTTC; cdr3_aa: CASSYQVYEQYF
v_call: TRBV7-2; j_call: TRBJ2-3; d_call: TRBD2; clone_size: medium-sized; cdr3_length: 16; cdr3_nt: TGTGCCAGCAGCGCCCTAGCGGGAGGTTTTCTGGATACGCAGTATTTT; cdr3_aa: CASSALAGGFLDTQYF
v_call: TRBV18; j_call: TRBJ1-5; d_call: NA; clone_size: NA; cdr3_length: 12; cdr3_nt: TGTGCCAGCTCACCACCGCAGCAGCCCCAGCATTTT; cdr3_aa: CASSPPQQPQHF